Shown below are 27 T cell receptor beta chains from a single sample sequenced in a study of T cells in Graves' hyperthyroidism and ophthalmopathy (dated by TCRdb to the late 2010s). Receptor libraries were prepared by multiplex PCR. TCRdb shows the sequencer as Illumina HiSeq 2000. The TCR beta CDR3 regions were amplified from the RNA transcripts. The first round of RT-PCR for the TCR CDR3 was performed with the HTBI primer set and the Qiagen OneStep RT-PCR kit. Using fastp at Q25 and MiXCR, TCRdb reprocessed the public reads and kept productive beta chains. Rows matching on CDR3 protein sequence are summarized as one entry with the most common DNA and genes. The sample profile shows about 500,000 distinct CDR3 sequences; 13% to 15% of them were found once. The top ten constitute around a sixth of the sample. The sequencing sample was made of blood. These TCRs come from a woman aged 18-29 years with Graves' hyperthyroidism.

This clonotype was counted many times. CDR3 coding DNA: TGTGCCAGCAGCTCCAATAGCGGGAGCTCCTACAATGAGCAGTTCTTC. Protein: CASSSNSGSSYNEQFF. The V and J genes are TRBV13 and TRBJ2-1, with TRBD2 identical over 9 bases. Trimming took 4 bases from V and 0 from J; bases not matched to a gene: 4. CDR3 length: 16 amino acids. Germline V gene data show CDR1 as PRHDT and CDR2 as FYEKMQ (reference sequence).

This clonotype was seen at least ten times. V and J are TRBV6-2 or TRBV6-3 and TRBJ1-1; D unclear. V lost 0 bases and J 6 bases, leaving 5 bases between the germline ends. Per the germline V gene, CDR1 is MNHEY and CDR2 is SVGEGT. The CDR3 totals 12 residues. This CDR3 is CASSYSSSEAFF. Written as DNA, the CDR3 is TGTGCCAGCAGTTACTCATCTTCTGAAGCTTTCTTT.

In this sample, this clonotype turned up many times. This sequence joins TRBV30 and TRBJ2-7; possibly TRBD1 or TRBD2 for D (6 bases each). Trimming removed 5 bases at V and 2 bases at J, with 16 bases between. Per germline, CDR1 GTSNPN and CDR2 SVGIG (reference sequence). This CDR3 has 14 amino acids. CDR3 protein: CAWGGTLSTYEQYF. In nucleotides, the CDR3 is TGTGCCTGGGGCGGGACACTGAGCACCTACGAGCAGTACTTC. Supplemented by reference TRBV30 and TRBJ2-7, the full variable domain reads SQTIHQWPATLVQPVGSPLSLECTVEGTSNPNLYWYRQAAGRGLQLLFYSVGIGQISSEVPQNLSASRPQDRQFILSSKKLLLSDSGFYLCAWGGTLSTYEQYFGPGTRLTVT.

V and J are TRBV28 and TRBJ2-1; 13 bases line up with TRBD2. V was clipped by 5 bases and J by 7 bases; unmatched bases: 8. The CDR3 loop spans 16 amino acids. CDR1 and CDR2 (germline): MDHEN, SYDVKM. CDR3 in amino acids: CASSPRTSGSGNEQFF. In DNA form, the CDR3 reads TGTGCCAGCAGTCCCCGGACTAGCGGGAGCGGTAATGAGCAGTTCTTC.

This clonotype was picked up many times. V usage is TRBV12-3 or TRBV12-4 and J usage is TRBJ2-3; possibly TRBD1 for D (6 bases). The CDR3 loop spans 14 amino acids. V shed 6 bases and J shed 2 bases, with 12 bases lying between them. CDR3 sequence (DNA): TGTGCCAGCAGGCTGGACAGACCCACAGATACGCAGTATTTT. This gives the protein CASRLDRPTDTQYF.

This clonotype has only a few counts. The chain joins TRBV2 to TRBJ2-7; 7 bases line up with TRBD2. J was trimmed by 9 bases and V by 6 bases; bases with no gene match: 11. CDR1 and CDR2 from the germline V gene are SNHLY and FYNNEI. CDR3 length: 13 amino acids. The CDR3 is CASSRLAGRGQYV. CDR3 nucleotides: TGTGCCAGCAGCAGATTGGCGGGGAGGGGGCAGTACGTC.

This clonotype was seen repeatedly, ten times or more. J is TRBJ2-7 and V is TRBV30, with TRBD1 matching 8 bases. This CDR3 is 12 amino acids long. V gave up 4 bases and J gave up 3 bases; unmatched junction bases: 2. Looked up from germline, CDR1 is GTSNPN and CDR2 is SVGIG (reference sequence). The CDR3 here is CAWNGQGYEQYF. For the CDR3, the DNA is TGTGCCTGGAATGGACAGGGCTACGAGCAGTACTTC.

Remarks on this clonotype: This CDR3 fails to terminate in the conserved phenylalanine or tryptophan, so it likely reflects a read error. The CDR3 coding sequence is TGTGCCACCAGTGGGGGACAGATACAGCCCCAGCATCTT. Protein sequence: CATSGGQIQPQHL. This chain links TRBV24-1 with TRBJ1-5; 7 bases line up with TRBD1. Germline CDR1 reads KGHDR; CDR2 reads SFDVKD. This CDR3 has 13 amino acids. V trimming: 5 bases; J trimming: 7 bases; junction bases outside the gene matches: 4.

This clonotype was picked up a small number of times. The gene calls are TRBV5-1 and TRBJ1-6; weak D call: TRBD1 (5 bases). Between the trimmed V and J ends, which lost 0 bases and 9 bases, there was a span of 16 bases. The length of the CDR3 is 16 residues. The germline CDR1 and CDR2 sequences are SGHRS and YFSETQ. The CDR3 sequence is CASSLGAGSSGSPLHF. CDR3 DNA: TGCGCCAGCAGCTTGGGGGCAGGGAGTAGCGGTTCACCCCTCCACTTT.

This clonotype was picked up many times. The chain uses TRBV3-1 and TRBJ2-1, with D possibly TRBD1 on 5 matching bases. This CDR3 region has 14 residues. V gave up 7 bases and J gave up 5 bases, with 15 bases separating them. The germline V gene has CDR1 LGHDT and CDR2 YNNKEL (reference sequence). CDR3 DNA: TGTGCCAGCACCCATCAGGGCCTAAACAATGAGCAGTTCTTC. Amino acids: CASTHQGLNNEQFF.

This clonotype was recorded many times. The rearrangement links TRBV12-3 or TRBV12-4 to TRBJ1-1; D remains ambiguous. The CDR3 has 14 amino acids. Trimming removed 6 bases from V and 0 bases from J, with 11 bases in between. The CDR3 reads CASSDTVVNTEAFF. In DNA form, the CDR3 reads TGTGCCAGCAGCGATACGGTGGTGAACACTGAAGCTTTCTTT.

This clonotype showed up many times. This chain uses TRBV5-6 with TRBJ2-5, with TRBD2 matching 11 bases. The V gene end was trimmed by 0 bases and the J gene end by 0 bases; junction bases not matched to a gene: 1. The CDR3 is made up of 16 amino acids. Germline CDR1 reads SGHDT; CDR2 reads YYEEEE. CDR3 nucleotides: TGTGCCAGCAGCTTGGGACTAGCGGGATACCAAGAGACCCAGTACTTC. The encoded protein is CASSLGLAGYQETQYF. The complete variable domain, with remaining parts taken from reference TRBV5-6 and TRBJ2-5, reads DAGVTQSPTHLIKTRGQQVTLRCSPKSGHDTVSWYQQALGQGPQFIFQYYEEEERQRGNFPDRFSGHQFPNYSSELNVNALLLGDSALYLCASSLGLAGYQETQYFGPGTRLLVL.

This clonotype was recorded many times. The chain combines TRBV19 with TRBJ2-5; the D gene is possibly TRBD2 (6 bases). Germline CDR1 and CDR2: LNHDA and SQIVND (reference sequence). The CDR3 runs 14 residues. With 7 bases removed from V and 3 bases from J, the gap between germline ends came to 15 bases. CDR3 amino acids: CASMDGGREETQYF. CDR3 nucleotides: TGTGCCAGTATGGATGGAGGGCGGGAAGAGACCCAGTACTTC.

The table lists this clonotype with a few counts. V is TRBV7-2 and J is TRBJ2-3; the match to TRBD1 covers 8 bases. The CDR3 has 14 residues. Germline CDR1 SGHTA, CDR2 FQGNSA. V lost 5 bases to trimming and J lost 6 bases; unmatched junction nucleotides: 7. Here the CDR3 DNA reads TGTGCCAGCAGCCGCAGGGGGCAAGGGGATACGCAGTATTTT. Amino acids: CASSRRGQGDTQYF.

This clonotype was detected ten times or more. The V call is TRBV12-3 or TRBV12-4, the J call TRBJ2-2; 8 bases fit TRBD1. The V segment lost 4 bases and the J segment 7 bases; nucleotides outside the gene matches: 5. This CDR3 has 14 amino acids. The CDR3 spells CASSWRTGNGELFF. The CDR3, as DNA: TGTGCCAGCAGTTGGCGGACAGGGAACGGGGAGCTGTTTTTT.

This clonotype was seen repeatedly, ten times or more. This rearrangement joins TRBV12-3 or TRBV12-4 to TRBJ1-2; D gene uncertain. CDR3 length: 12 residues. V was trimmed by 2 bases and J by 4 bases, leaving 5 bases between them. Written as DNA, the CDR3 is TGTGCCAGCAGTTTACTGGCCTATGGCTACACCTTC. It specifies CASSLLAYGYTF.

This clonotype was recorded many times. The chain links TRBV12-3 or TRBV12-4 to TRBJ1-2; 9 nucleotides align to TRBD1. Trimming took 6 bases from V and 4 from J; bases not matched to a gene: 3. This CDR3 has 13 residues. The chain's CDR3 is CASSSDRGYGYTF. The CDR3 DNA sequence: TGTGCCAGCAGCTCGGACAGGGGCTATGGCTACACCTTC.

This clonotype was recorded many times. The rearrangement links TRBV28 to TRBJ1-2, with 7 bases aligning to TRBD1. V was clipped by 4 bases and J by 7 bases; unmatched bases: 15. CDR3 length: 16 amino acids. The germline V gene encodes CDR1 MDHEN and CDR2 SYDVKM. CDR3 coding DNA: TGTGCCAGCAGTTGGGGTGGGGCAGGGGGTCCCGGTGGCTACACCTTC. Translating gives CASSWGGAGGPGGYTF.

This clonotype was seen only a few times. The chain carries TRBV5-6 and TRBJ1-1; no reliable D call. The germline CDR1 and CDR2 sequences are SGHDT and YYEEEE. There are 13 residues in the CDR3. Between the trimmed V and J ends, which lost 2 bases and 5 bases, there was a span of 10 bases. The DNA of the CDR3 is TGTGCCAGCAGCTTAAGTAAGGGAACTGAAGCTTTCTTT. Translated, it gives CASSLSKGTEAFF.

This chain uses TRBV27 with TRBJ2-5, with 12 bases fitting TRBD1. J was trimmed by 5 bases and V by 6 bases; bases with no gene match: 7. Germline CDR1 MNHEY, CDR2 SMNVEV (reference sequence). The CDR3 contains 15 residues. CDR3 DNA sequence: TGTGCCAGCAGAAGGGGACAGGGGGCGAGGGAGACCCAGTACTTC. This codes for CASRRGQGARETQYF.

This clonotype was counted a few times. The chain has TRBV20-1 and TRBJ1-1, with 8 bases identical to TRBD1. CDR1 and CDR2 from the germline V gene are DFQATT and SNEGSKA (reference sequence). The CDR3 totals 15 residues. Unmatched junction bases numbered 10, after V lost 3 bases and J lost 4 bases. CDR3 in amino acids: CSASPDRGLGTEAFF. In DNA, the CDR3 is TGCAGTGCTAGCCCCGACAGGGGCCTGGGCACTGAAGCTTTCTTT.

Comment on this clonotype: A read error is possible here, since a much larger clone lies one base away. The J gene is TRBJ1-1, the V gene TRBV20-1, with D possibly TRBD1 on 6 matching bases. Per germline, CDR1 DFQATT and CDR2 SNEGSKA (reference sequence). This CDR3 is built from 13 residues. This CDR3 reads CSASGQGITEACF. The DNA for the CDR3 is TGCAGTGCTAGTGGGCAGGGGATCACTGAAGCTTGCTTT.

The gene calls are TRBV6-1 and TRBJ2-2; 10 nucleotides line up with TRBD1. The CDR3 contains 14 residues. CDR1 is MNHNS, CDR2 SASEGT, per germline. V lost 6 bases and J lost 4; bases outside the gene matches: 2. The CDR3 nucleotides read TGTGCCAGCAGAAGGGACAGGGGCACCGGGGAGCTGTTTTTT. This gives the protein CASRRDRGTGELFF.

This clonotype was observed at least ten times. This chain links TRBV3-1 with TRBJ2-7, with TRBD2 identical over 8 bases. The CDR3 totals 15 residues. The V segment lost 0 bases and the J segment 3 bases; nucleotides outside the gene matches: 4. Germline V CDR1 and CDR2: LGHDT, YNNKEL (reference sequence). In DNA form, the CDR3 reads TGTGCCAGCAGCCAAGAGGGCGGGAGGAGCTACGAGCAGTACTTC. Translating it yields CASSQEGGRSYEQYF.

This clonotype has just a few counts. V and J are TRBV6-1 and TRBJ1-5, with 8 bases that match TRBD1. Germline assignment: CDR1 MNHNS and CDR2 SASEGT. The CDR3 totals 14 residues. After removal of 6 bases from V and 7 bases from J, the junction contained 8 bases not matched to a gene. DNA of the CDR3: TGTGCCAGCAGACCCGACAGGGGAGGACAGCCCCAGCATTTT. Translating gives CASRPDRGGQPQHF.

Many counts were recorded for this clonotype. One end of the junction is discordant with germline, which a read error may explain. The chain is built from TRBV7-3 and TRBJ1-1; 8 bases map to TRBD1. Germline lookup yields CDR1 SGHTA and CDR2 FQGTGA. This CDR3 has 12 residues. The CDR3 DNA reads TGTGCCAGCAGCTTAGGGGGACAGGAAGTTTTCTTT. Residues: CASSLGGQEVFF.

This clonotype was seen once. The J gene is TRBJ2-7, the V gene TRBV18; 11 bases are a match to TRBD2. The junction had 8 bases not matched to a gene; V was cut back by 1 base and J by 6 bases. Germline-derived CDR1 and CDR2 are KGHSH and LQKENI. This CDR3 region has 16 residues. In DNA form, the CDR3 reads TGTGCCAGCTCACCACGATTAGCGGGAGGGGCGCGCGAGCAGTACTTC. This codes for CASSPRLAGGAREQYF.